This T cell receptor beta chain was recorded in a study of shared clonotypes between healthy human individuals. Study context: Three CD4 naive, three CD4 memory, two CD8 naive and one CD8 memory plate were used per donor. Findings and limits, study-wide: Some clonotypes were shared by all four sorted-subset donors, while others were not shared. The non-shared ones had lower generation probabilities than the shared ones.

A word on this clone: The antigen is not known.

The V and J ends lost 2 bases and 0 bases, in that order; junction bases with no gene match: 6. CDR3 length equals 16 residues. CDR1 MNHNY and CDR2 SVGAGI come from the germline V gene (reference sequence). At the deep level, the assay was run. The assay was immunoSEQ multiplex PCR, and TCRdb's table has in-frame clones only and misses some. The table shows just over 2,000,000 clones, with 90% to 95% occurring only once. The sequencing sample was made of naive CD4+ T cells sorted from blood. Subset indicated: CD45RA+ positively selected. V is TRBV6-6 and J is TRBJ2-7, with 8 positions matching TRBD2. The origin of this receptor is a man aged 18 to 29 in good health. DNA of the CDR3: TGTGCCAGCAGTTACGAACCCGGGGGGGGCTCCTACGAGCAGTACTTC. Translation gives CASSYEPGGGSYEQYF.